The following is a T cell receptor (beta chain) sequence with its context. Its antigen is unidentified. This sample is drawn from a study of CD4 T cells in relation to SARS-CoV-2 and coronaviruses. General study points: The cross-reactivity analysis covered only spike protein, not other viral proteins. Monoreactive clones expanded significantly more to SARS-CoV-2 than crossreactive clones did.

TCRdb's table, derived via immunoSEQ multiplex PCR, lists solely in-frame clones and lacks some. The sample has roughly 68,000 clones; just over 90% are singletons. CD4+ T cells from unexposed donors were obtained before the COVID-19 pandemic (2011-2018). Naive and memory CD4+ T cells were separated from cryopreserved PBMCs. The TCR comes from a human donor in good health. Sample: naive CD4+ T cells from PBMCs. Subset in this sample: naive CD4+ T cells isolated by negative enrichment.

CDR3 residues: CASSMSPNQPQHF. CDR3 coding DNA: TGTGCCAGTAGTATGTCCCCCAATCAGCCCCAGCATTTT. The chain carries TRBV19 and TRBJ1-5; D gene uncertain. CDR3 size: 13 residues. V was pared by 3 bases and J by 3 bases, with 6 bases between. CDR1 LNHDA and CDR2 SQIVND come from the germline V gene (reference sequence).